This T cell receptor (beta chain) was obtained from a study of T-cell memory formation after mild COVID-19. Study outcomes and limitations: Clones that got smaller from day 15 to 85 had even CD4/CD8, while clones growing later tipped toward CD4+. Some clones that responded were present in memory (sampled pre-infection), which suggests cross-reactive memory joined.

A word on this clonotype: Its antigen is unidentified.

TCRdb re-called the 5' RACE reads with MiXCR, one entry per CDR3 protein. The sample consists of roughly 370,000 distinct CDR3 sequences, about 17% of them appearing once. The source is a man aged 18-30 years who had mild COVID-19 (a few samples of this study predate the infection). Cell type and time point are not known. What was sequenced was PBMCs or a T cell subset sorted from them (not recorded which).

The CDR3 DNA follows: TGTGCCAGTAGTATAGGCCCGATCTTCTATAGCAATCAGCCCCAGCATTTT. Translation gives CASSIGPIFYSNQPQHF. The V gene is TRBV19, the J gene TRBJ1-5, with D unresolved. The V end lost 1 base, the J end lost 0 bases, and 13 bases lay between the germline ends. CDR1 is LNHDA and CDR2 is SQIVND in the germline V gene (reference sequence). The CDR3 runs 17 residues.